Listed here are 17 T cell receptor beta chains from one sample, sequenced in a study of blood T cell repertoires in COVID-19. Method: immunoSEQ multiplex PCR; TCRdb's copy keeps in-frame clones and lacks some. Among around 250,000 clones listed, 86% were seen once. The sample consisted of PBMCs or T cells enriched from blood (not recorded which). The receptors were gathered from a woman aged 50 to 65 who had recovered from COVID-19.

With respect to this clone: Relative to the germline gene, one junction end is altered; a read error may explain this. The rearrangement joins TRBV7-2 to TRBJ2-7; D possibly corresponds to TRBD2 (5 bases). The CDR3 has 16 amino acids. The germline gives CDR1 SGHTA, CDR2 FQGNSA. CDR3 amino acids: CASSVAPGLSSYEQYF. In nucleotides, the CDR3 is TGTGCCAGCAGCGTAGCGCCAGGATTATCCTCCTACGAGCAGTACTTC. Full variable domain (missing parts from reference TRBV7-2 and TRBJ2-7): GAGVSQSPSNKVTEKGKDVELRCDPISGHTALYWYRQSLGQGLEFLIYFQGNSAPDKSGLPSDRFSAERTGGSVSTLTIQRTQQEDSAVYLCASSVAPGLSSYEQYFGPGTRLTVT.

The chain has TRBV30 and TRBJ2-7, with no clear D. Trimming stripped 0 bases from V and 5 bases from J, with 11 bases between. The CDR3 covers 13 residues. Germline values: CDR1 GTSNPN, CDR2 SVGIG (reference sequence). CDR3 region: CAWSVLRVDEQYF. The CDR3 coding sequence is TGTGCCTGGAGTGTACTACGGGTGGACGAGCAGTACTTC.

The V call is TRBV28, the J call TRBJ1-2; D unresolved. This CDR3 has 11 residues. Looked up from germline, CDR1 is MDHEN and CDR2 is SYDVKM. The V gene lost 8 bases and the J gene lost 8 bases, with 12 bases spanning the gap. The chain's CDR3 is CASGERGGYTF. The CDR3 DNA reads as TGTGCCAGCGGGGAACGCGGGGGCTACACCTTC.

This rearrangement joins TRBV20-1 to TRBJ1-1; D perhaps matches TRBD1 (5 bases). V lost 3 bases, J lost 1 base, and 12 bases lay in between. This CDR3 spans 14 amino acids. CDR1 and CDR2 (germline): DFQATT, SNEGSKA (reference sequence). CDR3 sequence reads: CSASRTGQNTEAFF. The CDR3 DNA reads TGCAGTGCTAGTCGTACAGGTCAGAACACTGAAGCTTTCTTT.

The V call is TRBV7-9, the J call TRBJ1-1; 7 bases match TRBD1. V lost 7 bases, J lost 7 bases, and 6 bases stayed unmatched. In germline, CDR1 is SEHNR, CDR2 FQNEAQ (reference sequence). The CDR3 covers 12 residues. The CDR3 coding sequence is TGTGCCAGCACCAAAGACAGGGTTGAAGCTTTCTTT. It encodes CASTKDRVEAFF.

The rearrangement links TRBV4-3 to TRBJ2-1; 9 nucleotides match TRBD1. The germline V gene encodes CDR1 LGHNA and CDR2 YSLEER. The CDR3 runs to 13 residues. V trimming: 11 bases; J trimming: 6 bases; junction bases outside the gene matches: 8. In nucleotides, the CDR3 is TGCGCCCCCGGGACAGGGCCTCTCAATGAGCAGTTCTTC. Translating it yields CAPGTGPLNEQFF.

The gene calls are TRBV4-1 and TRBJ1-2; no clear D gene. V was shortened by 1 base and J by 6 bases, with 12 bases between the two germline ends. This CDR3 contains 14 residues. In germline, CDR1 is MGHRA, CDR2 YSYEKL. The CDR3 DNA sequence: TGCGCCAGCAGCCAAGTAGGGTCGGGGAATGGCTACACCTTC. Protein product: CASSQVGSGNGYTF.

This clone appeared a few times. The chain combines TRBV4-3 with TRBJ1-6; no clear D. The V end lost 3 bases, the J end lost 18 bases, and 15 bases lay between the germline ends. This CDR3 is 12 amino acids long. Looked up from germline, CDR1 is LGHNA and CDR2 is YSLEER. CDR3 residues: CASSQAPNPYHF. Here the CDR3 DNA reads TGCGCCAGCAGCCAGGCCCCGAACCCTTACCACTTT.

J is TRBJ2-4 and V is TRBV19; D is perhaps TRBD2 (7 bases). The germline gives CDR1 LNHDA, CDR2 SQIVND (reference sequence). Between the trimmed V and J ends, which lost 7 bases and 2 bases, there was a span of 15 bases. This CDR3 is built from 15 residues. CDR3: CASNLRGGTKNIQYF. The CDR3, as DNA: TGTGCCAGTAACCTGAGGGGGGGAACCAAAAACATTCAGTACTTC.

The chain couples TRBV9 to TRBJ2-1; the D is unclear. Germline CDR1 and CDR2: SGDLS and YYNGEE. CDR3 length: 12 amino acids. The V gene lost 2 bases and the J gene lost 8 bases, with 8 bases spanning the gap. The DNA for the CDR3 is TGTGCCAGCAGCGTCTCCTTCGATGAGCAGTTCTTC. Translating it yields CASSVSFDEQFF.

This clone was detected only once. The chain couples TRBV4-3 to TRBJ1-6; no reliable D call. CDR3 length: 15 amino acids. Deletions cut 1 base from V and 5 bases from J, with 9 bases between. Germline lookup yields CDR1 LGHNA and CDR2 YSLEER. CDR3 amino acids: CASSQGDTNNSPLHF. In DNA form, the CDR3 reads TGCGCCAGCAGCCAAGGTGACACCAATAATTCACCCCTCCACTTT.

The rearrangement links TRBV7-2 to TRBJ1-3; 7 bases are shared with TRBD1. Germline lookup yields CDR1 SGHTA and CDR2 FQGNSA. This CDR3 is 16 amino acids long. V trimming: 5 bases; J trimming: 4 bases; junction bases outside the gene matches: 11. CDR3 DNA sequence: TGTGCCAGCAGCAGCAGGGACAGCTCCTCAGGAAACACCATATATTTT. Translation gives CASSSRDSSSGNTIYF. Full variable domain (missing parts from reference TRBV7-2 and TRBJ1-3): GAGVSQSPSNKVTEKGKDVELRCDPISGHTALYWYRQSLGQGLEFLIYFQGNSAPDKSGLPSDRFSAERTGGSVSTLTIQRTQQEDSAVYLCASSSRDSSSGNTIYFGEGSWLTVV.

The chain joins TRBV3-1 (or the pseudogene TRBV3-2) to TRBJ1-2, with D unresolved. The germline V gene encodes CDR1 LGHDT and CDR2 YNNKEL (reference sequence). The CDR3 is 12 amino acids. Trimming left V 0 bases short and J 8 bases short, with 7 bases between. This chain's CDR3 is CASSQDVSGYTF. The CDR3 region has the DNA TGTGCCAGCAGCCAAGATGTCTCCGGCTACACCTTC.

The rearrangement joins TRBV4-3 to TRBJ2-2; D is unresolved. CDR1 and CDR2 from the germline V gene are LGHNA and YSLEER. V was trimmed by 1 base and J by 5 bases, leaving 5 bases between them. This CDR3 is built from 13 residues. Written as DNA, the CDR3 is TGCGCCAGCAGCCAAGGACTGACCGGGGAGCTGTTTTTT. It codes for CASSQGLTGELFF.

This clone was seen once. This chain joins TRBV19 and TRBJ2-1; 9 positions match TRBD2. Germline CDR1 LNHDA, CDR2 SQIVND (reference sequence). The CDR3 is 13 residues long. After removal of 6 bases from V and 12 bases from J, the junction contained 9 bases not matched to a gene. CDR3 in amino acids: CASRSSGEGGQFF. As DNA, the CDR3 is TGTGCCAGTAGGTCTAGCGGGGAAGGTGGGCAGTTCTTC.

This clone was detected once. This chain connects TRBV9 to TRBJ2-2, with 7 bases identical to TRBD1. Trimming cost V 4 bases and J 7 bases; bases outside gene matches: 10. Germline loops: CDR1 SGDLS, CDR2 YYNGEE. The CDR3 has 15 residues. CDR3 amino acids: CASSSQDRANGELFF. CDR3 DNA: TGTGCCAGCAGCTCCCAAGACAGGGCAAACGGGGAGCTGTTTTTT.

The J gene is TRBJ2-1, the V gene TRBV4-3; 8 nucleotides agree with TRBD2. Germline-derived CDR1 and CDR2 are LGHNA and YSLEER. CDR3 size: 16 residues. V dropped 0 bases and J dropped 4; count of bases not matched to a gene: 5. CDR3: CASSQDWRGVYNEQFF. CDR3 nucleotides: TGCGCCAGCAGCCAAGATTGGCGGGGGGTATACAATGAGCAGTTCTTC.